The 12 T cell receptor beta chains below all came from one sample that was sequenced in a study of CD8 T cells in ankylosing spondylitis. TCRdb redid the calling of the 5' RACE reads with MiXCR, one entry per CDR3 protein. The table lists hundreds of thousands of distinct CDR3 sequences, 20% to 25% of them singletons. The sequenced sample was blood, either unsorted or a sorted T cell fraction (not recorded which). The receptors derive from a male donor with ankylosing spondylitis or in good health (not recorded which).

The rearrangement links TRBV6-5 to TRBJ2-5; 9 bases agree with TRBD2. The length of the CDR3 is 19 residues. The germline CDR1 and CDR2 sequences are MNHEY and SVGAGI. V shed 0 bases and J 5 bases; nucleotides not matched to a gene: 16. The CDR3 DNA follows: TGTGCCAGCAGTTACTCGAAGGCTACACCGGGACTAGCTTCGGAGACCCAGTACTTC. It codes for CASSYSKATPGLASETQYF.

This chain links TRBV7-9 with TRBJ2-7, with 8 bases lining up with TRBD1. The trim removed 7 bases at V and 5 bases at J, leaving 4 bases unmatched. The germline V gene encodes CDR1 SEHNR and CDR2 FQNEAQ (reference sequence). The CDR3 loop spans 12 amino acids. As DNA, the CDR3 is TGTGCCAGCACCGGGACAGGCAACGAGCAGTACTTC. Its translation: CASTGTGNEQYF.

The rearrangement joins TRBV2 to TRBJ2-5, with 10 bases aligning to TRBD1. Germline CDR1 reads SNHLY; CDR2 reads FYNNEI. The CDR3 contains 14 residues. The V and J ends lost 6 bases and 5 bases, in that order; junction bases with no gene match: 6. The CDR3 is CASSGRTGGETQYF. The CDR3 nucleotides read TGTGCCAGCAGCGGCCGGACAGGGGGGGAGACCCAGTACTTC.

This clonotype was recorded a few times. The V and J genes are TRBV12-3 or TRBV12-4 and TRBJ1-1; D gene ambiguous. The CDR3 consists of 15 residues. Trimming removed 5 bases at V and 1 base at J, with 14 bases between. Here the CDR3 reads CASSTPVWGNTEAFF. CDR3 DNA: TGTGCCAGCAGTACCCCGGTTTGGGGGAACACTGAAGCTTTCTTT.

CDR3 sequence: CSVDPGTTNTGELFF. CDR3 DNA sequence: TGCAGCGTTGACCCTGGGACAACGAACACCGGGGAGCTGTTTTTT. The chain joins TRBV29-1 to TRBJ2-2; tentative D call: TRBD1 (6 bases). CDR1 is SQVTM and CDR2 is ANQGSEA in the germline V gene. The CDR3 covers 15 residues. Between the trimmed V and J ends, which lost 3 bases and 0 bases, there was a span of 11 bases.

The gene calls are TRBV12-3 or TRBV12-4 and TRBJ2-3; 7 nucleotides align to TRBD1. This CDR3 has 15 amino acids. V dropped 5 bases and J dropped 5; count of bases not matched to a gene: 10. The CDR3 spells CASSALGPGGDTQYF. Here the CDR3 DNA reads TGTGCCAGCAGTGCCCTCGGGCCAGGGGGAGATACGCAGTATTTT.

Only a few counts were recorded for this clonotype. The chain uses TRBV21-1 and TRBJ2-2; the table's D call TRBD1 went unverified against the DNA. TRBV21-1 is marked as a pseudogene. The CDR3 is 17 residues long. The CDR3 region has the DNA TGTGCCAGCAGCACCGAGGAATCCCCCGTACTCACCGGGGAGCTGTTTTTT. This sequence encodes CASSTEESPVLTGELFF.

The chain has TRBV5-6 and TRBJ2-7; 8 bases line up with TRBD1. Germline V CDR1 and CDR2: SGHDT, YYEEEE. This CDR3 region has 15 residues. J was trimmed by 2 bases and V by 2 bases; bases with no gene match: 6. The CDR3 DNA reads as TGTGCCAGCAGCTTCCGGGACAGGAAAGCCTACGAGCAGTACTTC. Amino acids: CASSFRDRKAYEQYF.

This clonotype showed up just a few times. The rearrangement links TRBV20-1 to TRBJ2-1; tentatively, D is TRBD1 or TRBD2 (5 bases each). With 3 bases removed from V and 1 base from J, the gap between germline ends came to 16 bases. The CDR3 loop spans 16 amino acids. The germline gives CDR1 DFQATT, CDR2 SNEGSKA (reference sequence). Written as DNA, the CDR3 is TGCAGTGCTAGGGATACCGGGGCTTCATCCTACAATGAGCAGTTCTTC. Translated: CSARDTGASSYNEQFF.

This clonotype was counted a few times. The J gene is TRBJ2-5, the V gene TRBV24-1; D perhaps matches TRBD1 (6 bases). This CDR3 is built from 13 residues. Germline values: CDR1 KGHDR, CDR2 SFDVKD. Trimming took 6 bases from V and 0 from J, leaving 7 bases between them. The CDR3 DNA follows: TGTGCCACCAGTACAGGGTACCAAGAGACCCAGTACTTC. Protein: CATSTGYQETQYF.

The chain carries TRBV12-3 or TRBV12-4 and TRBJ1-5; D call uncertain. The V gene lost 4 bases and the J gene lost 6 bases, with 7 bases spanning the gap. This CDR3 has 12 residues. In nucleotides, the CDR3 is TGTGCCAGCAGTTATTGGGGTCAGCCCCAGCATTTT. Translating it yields CASSYWGQPQHF.

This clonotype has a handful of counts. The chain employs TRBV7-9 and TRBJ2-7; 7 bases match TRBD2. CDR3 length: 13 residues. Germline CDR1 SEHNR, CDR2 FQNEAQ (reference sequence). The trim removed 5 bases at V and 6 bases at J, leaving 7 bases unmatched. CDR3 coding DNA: TGTGCCAGCAGCCAATCTAGCGGCCCCGAGCAGTACTTC. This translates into CASSQSSGPEQYF.